This TCR beta chain came from a study of control samples from healthy donors and cancer patients. Germline CDR1 is MGHDK and CDR2 is SYGVNS. The CDR3 has 13 residues. Between the trimmed V and J ends, which lost 5 bases and 3 bases, there was a span of 8 bases. The method was immunoSEQ multiplex PCR; TCRdb's version includes in-frame clones alone and lacks a portion of them. Counted here are roughly 170,000 clones, 90% to 95% occurring once; the ten biggest clones make up around 1.3%. The specimen was blood. This chain connects TRBV25-1 to TRBJ1-3; D is unclear. This clonotype was obtained from a woman younger than 35 in good health. The CDR3 loop reads CASSPLIGNTIYF. In DNA, the CDR3 is TGTGCCAGCAGTCCACTGATTGGAAACACCATATATTTT.